The TCR beta chain described here comes from a study of T-cell reconstitution after alpha-beta-depleted transplantation in children. Library preparation (for TCRbeta) was performed with unique molecular identifiers. MiXCR, applied by TCRdb to the PCR reads, yields one record per CDR3 protein. The sample lists hundreds of thousands of distinct CDR3 sequences, around 20% occurring once. This clonotype was counted at least ten times. The V end was cut by 4 bases, the J end by 1 base, with 1 base between. Germline CDR1 SQVTM, CDR2 ANQGSEA. This CDR3 region has 10 residues. This sample comprised PBMCs from the stem cell graft donor, obtained from the stem cell graft. The origin of this receptor is a human donor who donated a stem cell graft to a child with acute lymphoblastic leukemia. The V gene is TRBV29-1, the J gene TRBJ1-1; D unclear. The CDR3 nucleotides are TGCAGCGTTGGGAACACTGAAGCTTTCTTT. It codes for CSVGNTEAFF.